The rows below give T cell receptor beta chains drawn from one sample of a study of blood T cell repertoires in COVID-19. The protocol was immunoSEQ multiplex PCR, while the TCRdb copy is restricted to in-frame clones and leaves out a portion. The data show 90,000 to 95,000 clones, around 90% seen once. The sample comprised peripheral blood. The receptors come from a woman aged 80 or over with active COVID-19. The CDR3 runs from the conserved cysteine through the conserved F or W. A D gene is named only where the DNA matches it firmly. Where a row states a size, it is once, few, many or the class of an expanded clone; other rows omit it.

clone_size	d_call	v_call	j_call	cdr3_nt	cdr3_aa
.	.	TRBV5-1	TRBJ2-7	TGCGCCAGCAGCTTGGAGGGGGACCTCGGACACGAGCAGTACTTC	CASSLEGDLGHEQYF
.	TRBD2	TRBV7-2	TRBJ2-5	TGTGCCAGCACCACGAGGACTAGAAAGACCCAGTACTTC	CASTTRTRKTQYF
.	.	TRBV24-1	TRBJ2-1	TGTGCCACCAGTGGGGGGGGCGCGTTGAATGAGCAGTTCTTC	CATSGGGALNEQFF
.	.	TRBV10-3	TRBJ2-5	TGTGCCATCTCCCAGGGCCGTCCAGAGACCCAGTACTTC	CAISQGRPETQYF
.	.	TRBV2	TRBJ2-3	TGTGCCAGCAGACGCACTAGGGCTGGCACAGATACGCAGTATTTT	CASRRTRAGTDTQYF
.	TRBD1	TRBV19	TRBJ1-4	TGTGCCAGTAGTTGGGACAGGGATACTACTGAAAAACTGTTTTTT	CASSWDRDTTEKLFF
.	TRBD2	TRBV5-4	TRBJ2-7	TGTGCCAGCAGCCCCGGGACTAGACAGAGCTCCTACGAGCAGTACTTC	CASSPGTRQSSYEQYF
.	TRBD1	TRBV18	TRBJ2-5	TGTGCCAGCTCATCGGGACAGGGAGAGACCCAGTACTTC	CASSSGQGETQYF
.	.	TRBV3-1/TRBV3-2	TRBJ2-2	TGTGCCAGCACTCGGGGTGGCACCGGGGAGCTGTTTTTT	CASTRGGTGELFF
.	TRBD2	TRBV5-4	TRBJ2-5	TGTGCCAGCAGCTTGGCGGGACTAGCGGGAGTAGAGACCCAGTACTTC	CASSLAGLAGVETQYF
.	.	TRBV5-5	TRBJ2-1	TGTGCCAGCAGCTTGGTCGGAGTTTACAATGAGCAGTTCTTC	CASSLVGVYNEQFF
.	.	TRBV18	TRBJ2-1	TGTGCCAGCTCACCAGGGGGCCCCTACAATGAGCAGTTCTTC	CASSPGGPYNEQFF
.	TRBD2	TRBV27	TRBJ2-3	TGTGCCAGCAGCTATGTAGCGGGAGGGCCCAGCACAGATACGCAGTATTTT	CASSYVAGGPSTDTQYF
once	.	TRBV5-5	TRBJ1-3	TGTGCCAGCACCCCAAGGCAGGGCCACTCTGGAAACACCATATATTTT	CASTPRQGHSGNTIYF
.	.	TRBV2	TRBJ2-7	TGTGCCAGCAGTGAAACTGGCGGGCGCCCCTACGAGCAGTACTTC	CASSETGGRPYEQYF
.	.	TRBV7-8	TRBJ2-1	TGTGCCAGCAGCTTAGACTCGGCAATGGAGCGGGTCTTC	CASSLDSAMERVF
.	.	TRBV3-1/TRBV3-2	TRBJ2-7	TGTGCCAGCAGCCATCCGCAGGGCCCCAACTACGAGCAGTACTTC	CASSHPQGPNYEQYF
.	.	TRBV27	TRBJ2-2	TGTGCCAGCAGGAGAACAGGGACAAACACCGGGGAGCTGTTTTTT	CASRRTGTNTGELFF
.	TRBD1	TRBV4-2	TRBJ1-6	TGTGCCAGCAGCCAAGATCAGGGGGTTAATTCACCCCTCCACTTT	CASSQDQGVNSPLHF
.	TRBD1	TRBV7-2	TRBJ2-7	TGTGCCAGCACCTCCGTGGGACAGGGTTTTAAGCAGTACTTC	CASTSVGQGFKQYF
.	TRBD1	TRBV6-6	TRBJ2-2	TGTGCCAGCAGTTTGCCGGGACAGGGTCACGGGGAGCTGTTTTTT	CASSLPGQGHGELFF
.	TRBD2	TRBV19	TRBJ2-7	TGTGCCAGTACCGGCCGGGGGGGTTCCTACGAGCAGTACTTC	CASTGRGGSYEQYF
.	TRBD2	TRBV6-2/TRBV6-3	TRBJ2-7	TGTGCCAGCAGTTACGCGGGAGCGGTCTACGAGCAGTACTTC	CASSYAGAVYEQYF
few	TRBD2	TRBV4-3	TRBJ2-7	TGCGCCAGCAGCCAAGCCCTTAGCGGGAGGGCCGCCGAGCAGTACTTC	CASSQALSGRAAEQYF
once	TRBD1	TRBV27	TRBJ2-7	TGTGCCAGCAGTTTTACCCCCGCAGGGGGCTACGAGCAGTACTTC	CASSFTPAGGYEQYF
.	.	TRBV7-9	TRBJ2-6	TGTGCCAGCAGCTTTCAGGTAGTGTCTGGGGCCAACGTCCTGACTTTC	CASSFQVVSGANVLTF
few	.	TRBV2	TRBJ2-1	TGTGCCAGCAGTGAATTAGCGTCAGCGGTCAATGAGCAGTTCTTC	CASSELASAVNEQFF
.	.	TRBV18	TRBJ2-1	TGTGCCAGCTCCCCCGACAGGTTATACAATGAGCAGTTCTTC	CASSPDRLYNEQFF
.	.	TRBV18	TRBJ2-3	TGTGCCAGCTCACCAATTGGGGCCACAGATACGCAGTATTTT	CASSPIGATDTQYF
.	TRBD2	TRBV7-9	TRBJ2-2	TGTGCCAGCAGCCCCCGGACTAGCGGGAACACCGGGGAGCTGTTTTTT	CASSPRTSGNTGELFF
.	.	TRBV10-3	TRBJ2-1	TGTGCCATCAGTGACTCGGTAAGCTCCTACAATGAGCAGTTCTTC	CAISDSVSSYNEQFF
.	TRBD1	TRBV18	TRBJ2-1	TGTGCCAGCTCACCAGAACAGGGGGCCTGGGTTGAGCAGTTCTTC	CASSPEQGAWVEQFF
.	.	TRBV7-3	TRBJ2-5	TGTGCCAGCAGCTTAATAGGCCAGGCCGGCAAAGGAGAGACCCAGTACTTC	CASSLIGQAGKGETQYF
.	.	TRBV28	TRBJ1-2	TGTGCCAGCAGTGCACCGGACTATGGCTACACCTTC	CASSAPDYGYTF
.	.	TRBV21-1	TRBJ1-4	TGTGCCAGCAGCAAACGGGTCGCAACTAATGAAAAACTGTTTTTT	CASSKRVATNEKLFF
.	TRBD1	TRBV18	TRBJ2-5	TGTGCCAGCTCACCCCGGGACAGAGAGACCCAGTACTTC	CASSPRDRETQYF
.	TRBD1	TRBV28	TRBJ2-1	TGTGCCAGCAGTTTTTACAGGGGCGTCGATGAGCAGTTCTTC	CASSFYRGVDEQFF
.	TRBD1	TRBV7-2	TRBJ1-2	TGTGCCAGCAGCAACCTGGGACAGGAGATCTCCTATGGCTACACCTTC	CASSNLGQEISYGYTF
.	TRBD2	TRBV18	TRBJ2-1	TGTGCCAGCTCACCAGCACTAGCGGGAGGCATTGAGCAGTTCTTC	CASSPALAGGIEQFF
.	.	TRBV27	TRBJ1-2	TGTGCCAGCAGTTTGGCAGGGCAAGGCTACACCTTC	CASSLAGQGYTF
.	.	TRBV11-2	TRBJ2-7	TGTGCCAGCAGCTTAATGGTGCGTCCCGGTTCCTACGAGCAGTACTTC	CASSLMVRPGSYEQYF
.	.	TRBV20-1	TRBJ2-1	TGCAGTGCTTCCGATGAGCAGTTCTTC	CSASDEQFF